Listed below are T cell receptor beta chains from one sample, sequenced in a study of memory CD4+ T cells and cytomegalovirus serostatus. This table comes from immunoSEQ multiplex PCR, and its TCRdb copy is limited to in-frame clones, with some not included. This sample carries approximately 70,000 clones, 60% to 85% of them seen once, and the ten largest clones take about 4.7%. The sequenced sample was memory CD4+ T cells from blood. These receptors originate from an adult in good health and CMV-seropositive. Both conserved end residues are part of each CDR3. D genes are given only for firm matches. The listing skips clone size in some rows; elsewhere it reads once, few, many or a size class.

-,-,TRBJ2-3,TRBV4-3,CASSQVAYADTQYF,TGCGCCAGCAGCCAAGTCGCGTACGCGGATACGCAGTATTTT
-,-,TRBJ1-1,TRBV2,CASSDSRNTEAFF,TGTGCCAGCAGTGACAGCCGGAACACTGAAGCTTTCTTT
-,-,TRBJ2-4,TRBV28,CASSSGTALLAGKGKNIQYF,TGTGCCAGCAGCTCCGGGACAGCATTGTTAGCGGGAAAGGGCAAAAACATTCAGTACTTC
-,-,TRBJ2-4,TRBV19,CASSIGDNIQYF,TGTGCCAGTAGTATTGGGGATAACATTCAGTACTTC
-,TRBD1,TRBJ1-2,TRBV10-3,CAITPGQGYGYTF,TGTGCCATCACCCCGGGACAGGGATATGGCTACACCTTC
-,-,TRBJ1-2,TRBV7-6,CASSPDMNYGYTF,TGTGCCAGCAGCCCAGACATGAACTATGGCTACACCTTC
-,TRBD2,TRBJ2-3,TRBV19,CASSMPASGKITDTQYF,TGTGCCAGTAGTATGCCGGCTAGCGGGAAGATCACAGATACGCAGTATTTT
-,-,TRBJ1-2,TRBV11-2,CASSLSTGSSGYTF,TGTGCCAGCAGCCTAAGTACAGGGTCCTCAGGCTACACCTTC
-,TRBD1,TRBJ1-2,TRBV28,CASSSTGLGYTF,TGTGCCAGCAGTTCGACAGGGCTCGGCTACACCTTC
-,-,TRBJ2-7,TRBV21-1,CANRDRRSYEQYF,TGTGCCAACCGGGACAGGAGGTCCTACGAGCAGTACTTC
-,TRBD1,TRBJ1-2,TRBV6-4,CASSGTGKEDGYTF,TGTGCCAGCAGTGGGACAGGGAAGGAGGATGGCTACACCTTC
-,-,TRBJ1-4,TRBV11-2,CASSLQGATNEKLFF,TGTGCCAGCAGCTTACAGGGAGCAACTAATGAAAAACTGTTTTTT
once,-,TRBJ2-2,TRBV4-2,CASSQARFRVGELFF,TGTGCCAGCAGCCAAGCTAGGTTCCGGGTCGGGGAGCTGTTTTTT
-,-,TRBJ1-2,TRBV28,CASQQTVYGYTF,TGTGCCAGCCAGCAGACGGTTTATGGCTACACCTTC
-,TRBD2,TRBJ2-1,TRBV9,CASSIRGLAGGNEQFF,TGTGCCAGCAGCATCCGGGGACTAGCGGGAGGCAATGAGCAGTTCTTC
-,-,TRBJ2-1,TRBV7-2,CASSSLVHGEQFF,TGTGCCAGCAGCTCACTAGTACATGGAGAGCAGTTCTTC